These 32 T cell receptor beta chains share one sample of origin, sequenced in a study of T cells expressing NK-cell markers. TCRdb reprocessed the 5' RACE reads and stores each CDR3 protein as one record, lacking DNA. Its table lists some 500,000 distinct CDR3 sequences. Sequenced: blood T cells: a sorted CD56 or NKG2C T cell subset, CD4+ or CD8+ T cells, or bulk PBMC T cells (not recorded which). The receptors come from a woman aged 45-60 years in good health.

The chain has TRBV11-1 and TRBJ2-2; lacking DNA, the TRBD1 call made by TCRdb goes unchecked. The germline gives CDR1 SGHAT, CDR2 FQDESV (reference sequence). The CDR3 covers 14 residues. CDR3 sequence reads: CASRQTGLAGELFF. The variable domain in full, with the rest retrieved from reference TRBV11-1 and TRBJ2-2, is EAEVAQSPRYKITEKSQAVAFWCDPISGHATLYWYRQILGQGPELLVQFQDESVVDDSQLPKDRFSAERLKGVDSTLKIQPAELGDSAMYLCASRQTGLAGELFFGEGSRLTVL.

The chain has TRBV2 and TRBJ2-1; the TCRdb call, TRBD1, lacks DNA for checking. The V gene's germline CDR1 is SNHLY and CDR2 FYNNEI. CDR3 length equals 13 residues. CDR3 region: CASNPDRGGEQFF.

The chain joins TRBV27 to TRBJ2-3; as DNA is missing, the TRBD1 call by TCRdb cannot be tested. The CDR3 consists of 16 residues. Germline V CDR1 and CDR2: MNHEY, SMNVEV (reference sequence). This chain's CDR3 is CASTSISRTGTDTQYF.

This rearrangement joins TRBV7-2 to TRBJ2-3. The CDR3 spans 15 residues. Germline V gene lookup returns CDR1 SGHTA and CDR2 FQGNSA. The CDR3 region is CASSTRHLITDTQYF.

The V and J genes are TRBV11-2 and TRBJ2-3. Looked up from germline, CDR1 is SGHAT and CDR2 is FQNNGV. CDR3 length: 13 amino acids. CDR3 residues: CASRIPSTDTQYF. Looking up the rest from reference TRBV11-2 and TRBJ2-3 gives the full variable domain: EAGVAQSPRYKIIEKRQSVAFWCNPISGHATLYWYQQILGQGPKLLIQFQNNGVVDDSQLPKDRFSAERLKGVDSTLKIQPAKLEDSAVYLCASRIPSTDTQYFGPGTRLTVL.

The chain has TRBV5-1 and TRBJ1-1. CDR3 length: 14 residues. Per the germline V gene, CDR1 is SGHRS and CDR2 is YFSETQ. CDR3 region: CASSSQRGGLEAFF. Complete variable domain (other parts from reference TRBV5-1 and TRBJ1-1): KAGVTQTPRYLIKTRGQQVTLSCSPISGHRSVSWYQQTPGQGLQFLFEYFSETQRNKGNFPGRFSGRQFSNSRSEMNVSTLELGDSALYLCASSSQRGGLEAFFGQGTRLTVV.

The chain recombines TRBV20-1 with TRBJ1-1; absent DNA, TCRdb's TRBD1 call cannot be checked. The CDR3 loop spans 14 amino acids. The germline gives CDR1 DFQATT, CDR2 SNEGSKA (reference sequence). CDR3 amino acids: CSARDRGGNTEAFF.

The genes are TRBV7-2 and TRBJ2-4; the TCRdb D gene call, TRBD1, has no DNA to confirm it. Germline V gives CDR1 SGHTA, CDR2 FQGNSA. The CDR3 is made up of 17 amino acids. The CDR3 here is CASSLDATGMAKNIQYF. Variable domain in full (rest from reference TRBV7-2 and TRBJ2-4): GAGVSQSPSNKVTEKGKDVELRCDPISGHTALYWYRQSLGQGLEFLIYFQGNSAPDKSGLPSDRFSAERTGGSVSTLTIQRTQQEDSAVYLCASSLDATGMAKNIQYFGAGTRLSVL.

The chain is built from TRBV5-1 and TRBJ2-7; the TCRdb call, TRBD1, lacks DNA for checking. Looked up from germline, CDR1 is SGHRS and CDR2 is YFSETQ. The CDR3 contains 18 residues. CDR3 in amino acids: CASSLDPLGVTGVYEQYF.

The chain recombines TRBV11-2 with TRBJ2-2; with no DNA, the TCRdb D assignment of TRBD2 cannot be verified. The length of the CDR3 is 14 residues. Germline loops: CDR1 SGHAT, CDR2 FQNNGV. The CDR3 here is CASSANSGRWELFF.

V gene TRBV12-3 or TRBV12-4 combines with J gene TRBJ2-1. The CDR3 is 16 amino acids. The chain's CDR3 is CASSFVRTRHLVGQFF.

The rearrangement links TRBV7-8 to TRBJ2-1. Germline V gene sequence: CDR1 SGHVS, CDR2 FQNEAQ. This CDR3 is built from 12 residues. CDR3: CASSSNMNEQFF. The whole variable domain, filled in from reference TRBV7-8 and TRBJ2-1, reads GAGVSQSPRYKVAKRGQDVALRCDPISGHVSLFWYQQALGQGPEFLTYFQNEAQLDKSGLPSDRFFAERPEGSVSTLKIQRTQQEDSAVYLCASSSNMNEQFFGPGTRLTVL.

The chain has TRBV6-5 and TRBJ1-1. This CDR3 has 12 residues. Germline V lookup: CDR1 MNHEY, CDR2 SVGAGI. This CDR3 is CASSQPAKGAFF.

The rearrangement joins TRBV20-1 to TRBJ2-6. Per the germline V gene, CDR1 is DFQATT and CDR2 is SNEGSKA (reference sequence). The CDR3 consists of 15 residues. The CDR3 loop reads CSARDLVSGANVLTF.

The chain combines TRBV5-1 with TRBJ2-5; TCRdb's D gene call, TRBD1, goes unchecked for lack of DNA. CDR1 is SGHRS and CDR2 is YFSETQ in the germline V gene. The CDR3 covers 17 residues. The CDR3 region is CASSFSAGTGDSETQYF.

This chain connects TRBV20-1 to TRBJ1-2. The CDR3 has 14 amino acids. The germline CDR1 and CDR2 sequences are DFQATT and SNEGSKA (reference sequence). CDR3 sequence: CSARQLIPLGGYTF.

The chain carries TRBV12-3 or TRBV12-4 and TRBJ1-2; TCRdb proposes TRBD1, but this gene call is untestable without DNA. This CDR3 region has 14 residues. CDR3 amino acids: CASSAGGVREGYTF.

The chain recombines TRBV5-1 with TRBJ2-2; TCRdb lists TRBD1, though no DNA is available to test this call. CDR3 length: 15 amino acids. CDR1 is SGHRS and CDR2 is YFSETQ in the germline V gene. The CDR3 loop is CASMAGRLNTGELFF.

The V gene is TRBV6-5, the J gene TRBJ1-5; TCRdb outputs TRBD1, but without DNA this stays unchecked. The CDR3 has 18 amino acids. Germline V gives CDR1 MNHEY, CDR2 SVGAGI. This chain's CDR3 is CASSYLAPGAGSNQPQHF.

This rearrangement joins TRBV5-1 to TRBJ2-1; the D gene TCRdb calls, TRBD1, cannot be checked with no DNA. Germline-derived CDR1 and CDR2 are SGHRS and YFSETQ. This CDR3 is 13 amino acids long. The chain's CDR3 is CASSRQGGDEQFF.

The V gene is TRBV4-1, the J gene TRBJ1-5; TCRdb selects TRBD1, and the lack of DNA leaves this call unchecked. The CDR3 extends over 16 amino acids. CDR1 and CDR2 from the germline V gene are MGHRA and YSYEKL. CDR3 amino acids: CASSQEGGGSNQPQHF.

The chain employs TRBV5-1 and TRBJ2-1; TCRdb names TRBD2, which stays unverified in the absence of DNA. There are 15 residues in the CDR3. Germline V gene data show CDR1 as SGHRS and CDR2 as YFSETQ. The CDR3 loop is CASSLIGLAALEQFF.

The chain links TRBV3-1 to TRBJ2-1; TCRdb proposes TRBD2, but this gene call is untestable without DNA. This CDR3 contains 14 residues. Per germline, CDR1 LGHDT and CDR2 YNNKEL (reference sequence). CDR3 sequence: CASSLLGLAGGVFF.

The rearrangement links TRBV7-8 to TRBJ2-1. The CDR3 length is 11 residues. CDR1 SGHVS and CDR2 FQNEAQ come from the germline V gene. CDR3: CASKLGNEQFF.

V is TRBV21-1 and J is TRBJ2-6. TRBV21-1 is an annotated pseudogene. This CDR3 is built from 14 residues. CDR3 residues: CASSRVCGANVLTF.

This CDR3 is CASSRWTGQGDDEQFF. This chain connects TRBV5-1 to TRBJ2-1; TCRdb calls TRBD1, which cannot be checked without DNA. The CDR3 runs 16 residues. Germline CDR1 is SGHRS and CDR2 is YFSETQ.

The CDR3 loop reads CASGGLAGGGTGELFF. The gene calls are TRBV3-1 and TRBJ2-2; TCRdb designates TRBD2, a call that cannot be tested without DNA. The V gene's germline CDR1 is LGHDT and CDR2 YNNKEL (reference sequence). The CDR3 sequence is 16 residues long.

The chain has TRBV19 and TRBJ2-1; TCRdb selects TRBD2, and the lack of DNA leaves this call unchecked. Germline V lookup: CDR1 LNHDA, CDR2 SQIVND (reference sequence). CDR3 length: 12 residues. The CDR3 loop reads CASRREGYEQFF. The full variable domain, in which reference TRBV19 and TRBJ2-1 provide the parts outside the CDR3, is DGGITQSPKYLFRKEGQNVTLSCEQNLNHDAMYWYRQDPGQGLRLIYYSQIVNDFQKGDIAEGYSVSREKKESFPLTVTSAQKNPTAFYLCASRREGYEQFFGPGTRLTVL.

The rearrangement links TRBV2 to TRBJ2-2; checking the TCRdb D call of TRBD1 is not possible without DNA. Germline CDR1 reads SNHLY; CDR2 reads FYNNEI. The CDR3 sequence is 15 residues long. The CDR3 loop is CASETPRGTPGELFF.

The chain recombines TRBV4-1 with TRBJ1-3; the TCRdb call, TRBD1, lacks DNA for checking. Germline lookup yields CDR1 MGHRA and CDR2 YSYEKL. The CDR3 sequence is 18 residues long. The CDR3 spells CASSQDELQGFFGNTIYF.

The chain carries TRBV12-3 or TRBV12-4 and TRBJ2-1; the TCRdb call, TRBD1, lacks DNA for checking. The CDR3 consists of 15 residues. The CDR3 spells CASSLRETGYNEQFF.

This chain connects TRBV6-5 to TRBJ2-1; the TCRdb call, TRBD2, lacks DNA for checking. The CDR3 runs 15 residues. The germline gives CDR1 MNHEY, CDR2 SVGAGI. This CDR3 reads CASRTSGRLGSEQFF.